The 29 T cell receptor beta chains given below trace back to one sample, sequenced in a study of CD4+ T cells in melanoma. TCRdb keeps only in-frame clones here, not all; method: immunoSEQ multiplex PCR. This table holds approximately 12,000 clones, 65% to 75% found once. The sequencing input was cells from a culture (not recorded whether cultured in vitro). The origin of the receptors is a human donor with melanoma.

This rearrangement joins TRBV19 to TRBJ1-6; D gene uncertain. Germline-derived CDR1 and CDR2 are LNHDA and SQIVND (reference sequence). The CDR3 has 14 amino acids. V gave up 8 bases and J gave up 4 bases, with 12 bases separating them. This CDR3 is CASGSQFYNSPLHF. CDR3 nucleotides: TGTGCCAGTGGATCCCAGTTTTATAATTCACCCCTCCACTTT.

This clone appeared once. The J gene is TRBJ1-5, the V gene TRBV2; D remains unclear. The germline V gene has CDR1 SNHLY and CDR2 FYNNEI. The CDR3 is 15 residues long. V was shortened by 0 bases and J by 9 bases, with 15 bases between the two germline ends. The CDR3: CASSEAGPRSWPQHF. Written as DNA, the CDR3 is TGTGCCAGCAGTGAAGCCGGACCTAGATCATGGCCCCAGCATTTT.

This clone is termed medium-sized. The J gene is TRBJ1-6, the V gene TRBV7-9; D not certain. CDR3 length: 16 amino acids. The V end lost 1 base, the J end lost 3 bases, and 10 bases lay between the germline ends. Germline-derived CDR1 and CDR2 are SEHNR and FQNEAQ (reference sequence). CDR3 in amino acids: CASSLGSGFYNSPLHF. The DNA of the CDR3 is TGTGCCAGCAGCTTAGGATCGGGTTTCTATAATTCACCCCTCCACTTT.

The CDR3, as DNA: TGTGCCAGCAGCTTAGGTATACCCGGGGAGCTGTTTTTT. Residues: CASSLGIPGELFF. The J gene is TRBJ2-2, the V gene TRBV7-9; D unresolved. V gave up 1 base and J gave up 6 bases, with 6 bases separating them. This CDR3 has 13 residues. CDR1 and CDR2 (germline): SEHNR, FQNEAQ (reference sequence).

The V gene is TRBV7-8, the J gene TRBJ1-1, with 10 positions matching TRBD1. Per germline, CDR1 SGHVS and CDR2 FQNEAQ. This CDR3 comprises 15 residues. V was clipped by 3 bases and J by 7 bases; unmatched bases: 8. The CDR3: CASSFSDRGPVEAFF. The DNA of the CDR3 is TGTGCCAGCAGCTTTTCCGACAGGGGGCCCGTTGAAGCTTTCTTT.

This clone was seen a few times. The chain is built from TRBV30 and TRBJ2-7; D might be TRBD1 or TRBD2, each matching 5 bases. The germline V gene encodes CDR1 GTSNPN and CDR2 SVGIG (reference sequence). This CDR3 spans 13 amino acids. Trimming removed 2 bases at V and 2 bases at J, with 10 bases between. CDR3 nucleotides: TGTGCCTGGAGTTTGGGACCGGCCTACGAGCAGTACTTC. Encoded protein: CAWSLGPAYEQYF.

The chain is built from TRBV19 and TRBJ1-6, with 7 bases lining up with TRBD1. V was clipped by 3 bases and J by 9 bases; unmatched bases: 14. CDR3 length: 17 amino acids. Germline V gene data show CDR1 as LNHDA and CDR2 as SQIVND (reference sequence). CDR3 in DNA: TGTGCCAGTAGTATCAAGGCTCCGGGACAGAGGACTTCACCCCTCCACTTT. The encoded protein is CASSIKAPGQRTSPLHF.

This chain links TRBV7-2 with TRBJ2-2; D may be TRBD1 or TRBD2 (5 bases each). V was cut by 2 bases and J by 5 bases, with 9 bases left in between. Germline V CDR1 and CDR2: SGHTA, FQGNSA. The CDR3 is made up of 14 amino acids. The CDR3 is CASSLRGGTGELFF. The CDR3 DNA reads TGTGCCAGCAGCTTACGGGGCGGGACCGGGGAGCTGTTTTTT.

V gene TRBV5-1 combines with J gene TRBJ2-1; D unresolved. This CDR3 comprises 15 residues. CDR1 and CDR2 from the germline V gene are SGHRS and YFSETQ. The ends were cut back, 0 bases at V and 0 bases at J, with 7 bases in the middle. The CDR3 nucleotides are TGCGCCAGCAGCTTGGAGCCAGGCTCCTACAATGAGCAGTTCTTC. Translation: CASSLEPGSYNEQFF.

This clone was counted only a few times. J is TRBJ1-2 and V is TRBV30; possibly TRBD1 for D (5 bases). Germline V gene data show CDR1 as GTSNPN and CDR2 as SVGIG (reference sequence). With 7 bases removed from V and 5 bases from J, the gap between germline ends came to 14 bases. This CDR3 region has 12 residues. The CDR3 DNA follows: TGTGCCTCCGGGCGGGGGACGTATGGCTACACCTTC. This codes for CASGRGTYGYTF.

The V gene is TRBV4-1, the J gene TRBJ1-5, with 11 bases lining up with TRBD1. After removal of 0 bases from V and 4 bases from J, the junction contained 20 bases not matched to a gene. CDR3 length: 22 residues. Looked up from germline, CDR1 is MGHRA and CDR2 is YSYEKL. CDR3: CASSQEPKLGTGGKIINQPQHF. The CDR3 DNA is TGCGCCAGCAGCCAAGAGCCTAAGCTCGGGACAGGGGGGAAGATCATAAATCAGCCCCAGCATTTT.

This clone was recorded a few times. The chain is built from TRBV6-5 and TRBJ2-7; D not resolved. V dropped 4 bases and J dropped 3 bases, with 10 bases sitting between them. Germline V gene sequence: CDR1 MNHEY, CDR2 SVGAGI. This CDR3 is 13 amino acids long. The CDR3 DNA is TGTGCCAGCAGTTCCAAGTGGGGCTACGAGCAGTACTTC. Its protein is CASSSKWGYEQYF.

The genes are TRBV2 and TRBJ2-1, with D uncertain. The V and J ends lost 6 bases and 0 bases respectively, with 12 bases between them. Germline loops: CDR1 SNHLY, CDR2 FYNNEI. The CDR3 contains 15 residues. CDR3 sequence: CASSPRADSYNEQFF. As DNA, the CDR3 is TGTGCCAGCAGCCCTCGGGCTGACTCCTACAATGAGCAGTTCTTC.

The chain has TRBV5-1 and TRBJ1-6; 9 bases are a match to TRBD1. The CDR3 length is 16 residues. Germline V gives CDR1 SGHRS, CDR2 YFSETQ. Trimming cost V 5 bases and J 6 bases; bases outside gene matches: 9. The CDR3 DNA reads TGCGCCAGCAGAAATACCCCGGGACAGGGTAATTCACCCCTCCACTTT. It codes for CASRNTPGQGNSPLHF. Variable domain in full (rest from reference TRBV5-1 and TRBJ1-6): KAGVTQTPRYLIKTRGQQVTLSCSPISGHRSVSWYQQTPGQGLQFLFEYFSETQRNKGNFPGRFSGRQFSNSRSEMNVSTLELGDSALYLCASRNTPGQGNSPLHFGNGTRLTVT.

The CDR3 DNA is TGTGCCAGCAGCTTGGGACTGCAGAACACTGAAGCTTTCTTT. Amino acids: CASSLGLQNTEAFF. V usage is TRBV5-4 and J usage is TRBJ1-1, with D uncertain. V gave up 0 bases and J gave up 1 base, with 7 bases separating them. This CDR3 has 14 residues. The V gene's germline CDR1 is SGHNT and CDR2 YYREEE (reference sequence).

This clone was recorded only once. This rearrangement joins TRBV5-1 to TRBJ2-5; no clear D gene. CDR3 length: 16 residues. Germline V gene data show CDR1 as SGHRS and CDR2 as YFSETQ. The V gene lost 4 bases and the J gene lost 5 bases, with 21 bases spanning the gap. This CDR3 is CASSMSGPQLWETQYF. The CDR3 nucleotides read TGCGCCAGCAGCATGTCTGGTCCCCAGCTGTGGGAGACCCAGTACTTC.

This clone was seen a handful of times. The chain links TRBV7-2 to TRBJ1-2; 11 bases match TRBD1. V was pared by 6 bases and J by 4 bases, with 4 bases of the junction left unmatched. CDR3 size: 14 residues. Germline V lookup: CDR1 SGHTA, CDR2 FQGNSA. CDR3 in amino acids: CASSRTGGVYGYTF. The CDR3 nucleotides are TGTGCCAGCAGTCGGACAGGGGGCGTCTATGGCTACACCTTC.

The J gene is TRBJ1-1, the V gene TRBV4-1; no clear D. The CDR3 extends over 14 amino acids. V lost 0 bases and J 3 bases, leaving 8 bases between the germline ends. Germline lookup yields CDR1 MGHRA and CDR2 YSYEKL. The CDR3 spells CASSQDHRHTEAFF. CDR3 coding DNA: TGCGCCAGCAGCCAAGACCACCGGCACACTGAAGCTTTCTTT.

V is TRBV19 and J is TRBJ2-4; the D gene could be TRBD1 or TRBD2 (5 bases each). Between the trimmed V and J ends, which lost 4 bases and 9 bases, there was a span of 13 bases. CDR1 is LNHDA and CDR2 is SQIVND in the germline V gene (reference sequence). This CDR3 contains 13 residues. The CDR3: CASSRGSGGIQYF. For the CDR3, the DNA is TGTGCCAGTAGTAGGGGGTCAGGAGGCATTCAGTACTTC.

The genes are TRBV18 and TRBJ1-1; no clear D gene. The CDR3 spans 13 residues. Between the trimmed V and J ends, which lost 6 bases and 5 bases, there was a span of 13 bases. CDR1 is KGHSH and CDR2 is LQKENI in the germline V gene. This chain's CDR3 is CASSYGPGTEAFF. Written as DNA, the CDR3 is TGTGCCAGCTCCTATGGTCCCGGGACTGAAGCTTTCTTT.

V is TRBV9 and J is TRBJ2-5; 7 bases are a match to TRBD1. The germline CDR1 and CDR2 sequences are SGDLS and YYNGEE. The CDR3 loop spans 17 amino acids. With 3 bases clipped from V and 0 bases from J, the junction kept 11 bases outside the gene matches. The CDR3 spells CASSAHGTATYQETQYF. The CDR3 DNA reads as TGTGCCAGCAGCGCCCACGGGACAGCTACGTACCAAGAGACCCAGTACTTC.

The chain is built from TRBV7-6 and TRBJ1-3; D is unclear. V was cut by 0 bases and J by 1 base, with 1 base left in between. Germline values: CDR1 SGHVS, CDR2 FNYEAQ. The CDR3 extends over 13 amino acids. CDR3 protein: CASSLASGNTIYF. The CDR3 DNA reads TGTGCCAGCAGCTTAGCATCTGGAAACACCATATATTTT.

By share of the sample, this clone is large (0.1 to 1%). J is TRBJ1-1 and V is TRBV5-1; D perhaps matches TRBD1 (5 bases). The CDR3 sequence is 14 residues long. Germline CDR1 is SGHRS and CDR2 is YFSETQ. The V and J ends lost 3 bases and 5 bases respectively, with 14 bases between them. The DNA of the CDR3 is TGCGCCAGCAGCTCCGAGGGGATGGGGACTGAAGCTTTCTTT. It specifies CASSSEGMGTEAFF.

This clone was counted between two and nine times. V gene TRBV30 combines with J gene TRBJ2-7; D is unresolved. The CDR3 extends over 11 amino acids. Germline V gene data show CDR1 as GTSNPN and CDR2 as SVGIG (reference sequence). V gave up 0 bases and J gave up 2 bases, with 2 bases separating them. CDR3 DNA sequence: TGTGCCTGGAGTGTAGCCTACGAGCAGTACTTC. This codes for CAWSVAYEQYF.

A remark on this clone: Compared with germline, one end of the junction differs, possibly owing to a read error. CDR3 sequence reads: CAGSYLGAGYNSPLHF. CDR3 bases: TGTGCCGGCAGTTACCTCGGGGCCGGCTATAATTCACCCCTCCACTTT. The rearrangement uses TRBV6-5 and TRBJ1-6; TRBD1 might be the D (5 bases). CDR3 length equals 16 residues. CDR1 is MNHEY, CDR2 SVGAGI, per germline.

This clone was observed a few times. The chain links TRBV27 to TRBJ2-7, with D maybe TRBD1 (6 bases). The CDR3 contains 14 residues. With 5 bases removed from V and 4 bases from J, the gap between germline ends came to 15 bases. Per the germline V gene, CDR1 is MNHEY and CDR2 is SMNVEV (reference sequence). CDR3 residues: CASSVTGIRYEQYF. CDR3 in DNA: TGTGCCAGCAGTGTCACAGGGATTCGGTACGAGCAGTACTTC.

V gene TRBV6-1 combines with J gene TRBJ1-2; TRBD1 is a possible D gene (5 bases). The CDR3 runs 13 residues. V lost 5 bases and J 3 bases, leaving 10 bases between the germline ends. CDR1 MNHNS and CDR2 SASEGT come from the germline V gene. CDR3 amino acids: CASSLQDYYGYTF. The CDR3 DNA reads as TGTGCCAGCAGTTTACAGGATTACTATGGCTACACCTTC.

The chain carries TRBV29-1 and TRBJ1-2, with TRBD1 as a possible D gene (6 bases). V shed 6 bases and J shed 0 bases, with 17 bases lying between them. From germline, CDR1 is SQVTM and CDR2 ANQGSEA. The CDR3 sequence is 15 residues long. CDR3 sequence reads: CSVPTGGYSNYGYTF. CDR3 sequence (DNA): TGCAGCGTCCCGACAGGAGGGTACTCTAACTATGGCTACACCTTC. Looking up the rest from reference TRBV29-1 and TRBJ1-2 gives the full variable domain: SAVISQKPSRDICQRGTSLTIQCQVDSQVTMMFWYRQQPGQSLTLIATANQGSEATYESGFVIDKFPISRPNLTFSTLTVSNMSPEDSSIYLCSVPTGGYSNYGYTFGSGTRLTVV.

This chain links TRBV6-1 with TRBJ1-3, with a weak D call TRBD1 (5 bases). The CDR3 contains 16 residues. Per germline, CDR1 MNHNS and CDR2 SASEGT. V gave up 1 base and J gave up 0 bases, with 10 bases separating them. The CDR3 DNA follows: TGTGCCAGCAGTGAAGTGGGACTCGGCTCTGGAAACACCATATATTTT. Its protein product is CASSEVGLGSGNTIYF.